A selection of T cell receptor beta chains follows, all from one sample in a study of blood T cell repertoires in COVID-19. TCRdb keeps only in-frame clones here, not all; method: immunoSEQ multiplex PCR. This table holds roughly 110,000 clones, roughly 85% found once. Input material: peripheral blood. All receptors come from a man aged 35 to 55 with acute or convalescent COVID-19. The CDR3 runs from the conserved cysteine through the conserved F or W. Fields, in order: V gene, J gene, clone size, D gene, CDR3 protein, CDR3 DNA. The D gene is left open where the match is weak. The listing skips clone size in some rows; elsewhere it reads once, few, many or a size class.

V: TRBV6-5
J: TRBJ2-3
size: .
D: TRBD2
CDR3: CASRNSGASTDTQYF
DNA: TGTGCCAGCAGGAATAGCGGGGCCTCCACAGATACGCAGTATTTT

V: TRBV7-3
J: TRBJ2-7
size: few
D: TRBD2
CDR3: CASSSYSGGSYEQYF
DNA: TGTGCCAGCAGCTCCTATAGCGGGGGATCCTACGAGCAGTACTTC

V: TRBV28
J: TRBJ2-3
size: .
D: TRBD2
CDR3: CASSLLGPASGDTQYF
DNA: TGTGCCAGCAGTTTATTGGGCCCGGCTAGCGGTGATACGCAGTATTTT

V: TRBV7-6
J: TRBJ1-6
size: .
D: TRBD1
CDR3: CASSPGQGLPLHF
DNA: TGTGCCAGCAGCCCGGGACAGGGTTTACCCCTCCACTTT

V: TRBV5-4
J: TRBJ2-5
size: .
D: TRBD2
CDR3: CASSLDSGGETQYF
DNA: TGTGCCAGCAGCTTAGACAGCGGGGGGGAGACCCAGTACTTC

V: TRBV7-2
J: TRBJ2-2
size: many
D: TRBD2
CDR3: CASSFTSGGRSGELFF
DNA: TGTGCCAGCAGCTTTACCTCGGGGGGGCGTAGCGGGGAGCTGTTTTTT

V: TRBV29-1
J: TRBJ1-3
size: .
D: .
CDR3: CSVSGSRSGNTIYF
DNA: TGCAGCGTCTCCGGGTCGCGGTCTGGAAACACCATATATTTT

V: TRBV6-5
J: TRBJ2-2
size: .
D: TRBD1
CDR3: CASSYRTGRTGELFF
DNA: TGTGCCAGCAGTTACCGGACAGGACGCACCGGGGAGCTGTTTTTT

V: TRBV9
J: TRBJ2-3
size: .
D: TRBD2
CDR3: CASSVEWGAGAHTDTQYF
DNA: TGTGCCAGCAGCGTAGAATGGGGAGCGGGAGCCCACACAGATACGCAGTATTTT

V: TRBV6-5
J: TRBJ2-3
size: .
D: TRBD1
CDR3: CASTQTGTTDTQYF
DNA: TGTGCCAGCACCCAGACAGGGACCACAGATACGCAGTATTTT

V: TRBV6-1
J: TRBJ2-7
size: .
D: TRBD2
CDR3: CASSEEGLAGEYEQYF
DNA: TGTGCCAGCAGTGAGGAGGGACTAGCGGGGGAATACGAGCAGTACTTC

V: TRBV11-2
J: TRBJ1-2
size: .
D: .
CDR3: CASSLDGWRGYYTF
DNA: TGTGCCAGCAGCTTAGATGGTTGGAGGGGCTACTACACCTTC

V: TRBV19
J: TRBJ2-1
size: .
D: TRBD2
CDR3: CASSLAVLPSYNEQFF
DNA: TGTGCCAGTAGTCTAGCGGTTCTCCCCTCCTACAATGAGCAGTTCTTC

V: TRBV4-1
J: TRBJ1-2
size: .
D: TRBD1
CDR3: CASNPGQGDYGYTF
DNA: TGCGCCAGCAACCCGGGACAGGGGGACTATGGCTACACCTTC

V: TRBV20-1
J: TRBJ1-2
size: .
D: .
CDR3: CSAGGVYGYTF
DNA: TGCAGTGCCGGGGGAGTCTATGGCTACACCTTC

V: TRBV18
J: TRBJ1-1
size: .
D: .
CDR3: CASSTLVGEAFF
DNA: TGTGCCAGCTCAACTTTAGTCGGTGAAGCTTTCTTT

V: TRBV5-5
J: TRBJ2-7
size: .
D: .
CDR3: CASSLGPRQNYEQYF
DNA: TGTGCCAGCAGCTTGGGCCCGAGACAGAACTACGAGCAGTACTTC

V: TRBV7-9
J: TRBJ2-1
size: .
D: .
CDR3: CASPEQFF
DNA: TGTGCCAGTCCAGAGCAGTTCTTC

V: TRBV24-1
J: TRBJ2-1
size: .
D: .
CDR3: CATSGRTTQYNEQFF
DNA: TGTGCCACCAGTGGAAGGACTACCCAATACAATGAGCAGTTCTTC

V: TRBV19
J: TRBJ1-2
size: .
D: .
CDR3: CASSPSGYGYTF
DNA: TGTGCCAGTAGTCCGAGTGGCTATGGCTACACCTTC

V: TRBV21-1
J: TRBJ2-7
size: few
D: .
CDR3: CASGDLSSYEQYF
DNA: TGTGCCAGTGGGGACTTAAGCTCCTACGAGCAGTACTTC

V: TRBV7-9
J: TRBJ2-3
size: .
D: .
CDR3: CASTPPRRDTDTQYF
DNA: TGTGCCAGCACCCCCCCCCGGCGGGACACAGATACGCAGTATTTT

V: TRBV3-1/TRBV3-2
J: TRBJ2-3
size: .
D: .
CDR3: CASSQVTPRRHGSTDTQYF
DNA: TGTGCCAGCAGCCAAGTTACCCCGAGACGACACGGGAGTACAGATACGCAGTATTTT

V: TRBV6-5
J: TRBJ1-5
size: few
D: TRBD1
CDR3: CASSYSGTAQPQHF
DNA: TGTGCCAGCAGTTACTCGGGGACAGCTCAGCCCCAGCATTTT

V: TRBV7-9
J: TRBJ2-1
size: .
D: TRBD1
CDR3: CASSLTGIRSEQFF
DNA: TGTGCCAGCAGTTTGACAGGGATAAGGAGTGAGCAGTTCTTC

V: TRBV4-1
J: TRBJ2-7
size: .
D: .
CDR3: CASSQAGSYEQYF
DNA: TGCGCCAGCAGCCAAGCCGGGAGCTACGAGCAGTACTTC

V: TRBV6-4
J: TRBJ1-1
size: .
D: TRBD1
CDR3: CASHRGAWTEAFF
DNA: TGTGCCAGCCACAGGGGAGCGTGGACTGAAGCTTTCTTT

V: TRBV10-2
J: TRBJ1-4
size: .
D: .
CDR3: CASSRQTGEKLFF
DNA: TGCGCCAGCAGTAGACAGACTGGTGAAAAACTGTTTTTT

V: TRBV18
J: TRBJ1-1
size: .
D: TRBD1
CDR3: CASSGGQNNEAFF
DNA: TGTGCCAGCTCGGGGGGACAGAATAATGAAGCTTTCTTT

V: TRBV7-9
J: TRBJ1-1
size: .
D: .
CDR3: CASRAPEAFF
DNA: TGTGCCAGCAGGGCCCCTGAAGCTTTCTTT

V: TRBV2
J: TRBJ2-5
size: .
D: TRBD2
CDR3: CASSLGGPGETQYF
DNA: TGTGCCAGCAGTCTGGGAGGGCCCGGGGAGACCCAGTACTTC

V: TRBV10-2
J: TRBJ1-5
size: .
D: TRBD1
CDR3: CASWDSAHSNQPQHF
DNA: TGCGCCAGCTGGGACAGCGCCCATAGCAATCAGCCCCAGCATTTT

V: TRBV3-1/TRBV3-2
J: TRBJ2-2
size: .
D: .
CDR3: CASSQGGSGELFF
DNA: TGTGCCAGCAGCCAGGGAGGAAGCGGGGAGCTGTTTTTT

V: TRBV19
J: TRBJ1-5
size: .
D: TRBD1
CDR3: CAITSTGTVNQPQHF
DNA: TGTGCCATTACATCCACCGGGACAGTTAATCAGCCCCAGCATTTT

V: TRBV27
J: TRBJ1-2
size: .
D: TRBD1
CDR3: CASSLTGAGYGYTF
DNA: TGTGCCAGCAGTTTAACAGGGGCGGGCTATGGCTACACCTTC

V: TRBV28
J: TRBJ1-6
size: .
D: .
CDR3: CASSENSPLHF
DNA: TGTGCCAGCAGCGAGAATTCACCCCTCCACTTT

V: TRBV15
J: TRBJ2-1
size: .
D: TRBD2
CDR3: CATRWGLGSRYNEQFF
DNA: TGTGCCACCCGTTGGGGACTAGGCTCTCGATACAATGAGCAGTTCTTC

V: TRBV28
J: TRBJ2-1
size: .
D: .
CDR3: CASSPGFIRQRRSGNEQFF
DNA: TGTGCCAGCAGCCCCGGGTTTATTCGTCAGCGGAGGTCGGGCAATGAGCAGTTCTTC

V: TRBV6-2/TRBV6-3
J: TRBJ2-5
size: .
D: TRBD2
CDR3: CASSYGGVQETQYF
DNA: TGTGCCAGCAGTTACGGGGGGGTCCAAGAGACCCAGTACTTC

V: TRBV2
J: TRBJ2-7
size: .
D: .
CDR3: CASSRGRINEQYF
DNA: TGTGCCAGCAGTAGGGGTAGAATTAACGAGCAGTACTTC

V: TRBV28
J: TRBJ1-5
size: .
D: .
CDR3: CASSFQGPGYQPQHF
DNA: TGTGCCAGCAGTTTCCAGGGGCCGGGGTACCAGCCCCAGCATTTT

V: TRBV5-8
J: TRBJ2-5
size: .
D: TRBD1
CDR3: CASSLGQGGMETQYF
DNA: TGTGCCAGCAGCTTGGGACAGGGGGGTATGGAGACCCAGTACTTC

V: TRBV4-2
J: TRBJ2-5
size: .
D: .
CDR3: CASSPSGTLQETQYF
DNA: TGTGCCAGCAGCCCCTCCGGGACTCTCCAAGAGACCCAGTACTTC

V: TRBV6-1
J: TRBJ2-3
size: .
D: TRBD2
CDR3: CASSEMGLVLLF
DNA: TGTGCCAGCAGTGAAATGGGACTAGTTCTCCTTTTT

V: TRBV6-5
J: TRBJ1-1
size: .
D: .
CDR3: CASSYRTEAFF
DNA: TGTGCCAGCAGTTACCGCACTGAAGCTTTCTTT

V: TRBV7-2
J: TRBJ1-3
size: .
D: .
CDR3: CASSTQGNTIYF
DNA: TGTGCCAGCAGCACACAGGGAAACACCATATATTTT

V: TRBV24-1
J: TRBJ2-1
size: .
D: .
CDR3: CATITTYNEQFF
DNA: TGTGCCACCATCACTACCTACAATGAGCAGTTCTTC

V: TRBV28
J: TRBJ2-5
size: .
D: .
CDR3: CASSSPETQYF
DNA: TGTGCCAGCAGCTCCCCTGAGACCCAGTACTTC

V: TRBV6-5
J: TRBJ2-3
size: .
D: .
CDR3: CASTRGDTQYF
DNA: TGTGCCAGCACCCGAGGGGATACGCAGTATTTT

V: TRBV19
J: TRBJ1-2
size: few
D: .
CDR3: CASTRFNYGYTF
DNA: TGTGCCAGTACGCGCTTTAACTATGGCTACACCTTC

V: TRBV12-3/TRBV12-4
J: TRBJ2-3
size: .
D: TRBD2
CDR3: CASRDYTDTQYF
DNA: TGTGCCAGCCGGGACTACACAGATACGCAGTATTTT

V: TRBV10-3
J: TRBJ2-7
size: .
D: TRBD2
CDR3: CAISGTSGATYEQYF
DNA: TGTGCCATCAGCGGGACTAGCGGGGCCACCTACGAGCAGTACTTC

V: TRBV4-2
J: TRBJ1-2
size: .
D: .
CDR3: CASSQEATEYGYTF
DNA: TGTGCCAGCAGCCAAGAGGCGACAGAGTATGGCTACACCTTC